The 17 T cell receptor beta chains presented below share a single source sample, sequenced in a study of blood T cell repertoires in COVID-19. Clones were read by immunoSEQ multiplex PCR, and TCRdb kept only the in-frame ones, dropping some. Among about 91,000 clones, approximately 80% were seen once, and the ten largest hold over 6%. The material sequenced was peripheral blood. These receptors all stem from an older man with acute or convalescent COVID-19.

The chain recombines TRBV7-9 with TRBJ1-5; perhaps TRBD1 as D (6 bases). Germline CDR1 reads SEHNR; CDR2 reads FQNEAQ (reference sequence). Trimming left V 6 bases short and J 0 bases short, with 21 bases between. The CDR3 runs 18 residues. CDR3 sequence reads: CASSAGGALGNSNQPQHF. The CDR3 DNA is TGTGCCAGCAGTGCGGGGGGGGCGCTTGGAAATAGCAATCAGCCCCAGCATTTT. The variable domain in full, with the rest retrieved from reference TRBV7-9 and TRBJ1-5, is DTGVSQNPRHKITKRGQNVTFRCDPISEHNRLYWYRQTLGQGPEFLTYFQNEAQLEKSRLLSDRFSAERPKGSFSTLEIQRTEQGDSAMYLCASSAGGALGNSNQPQHFGDGTRLSIL.

The chain is built from TRBV27 and TRBJ1-6, with D tentatively TRBD1 (5 bases). This CDR3 has 13 amino acids. V was trimmed by 6 bases and J by 6 bases, leaving 9 bases between them. CDR1 and CDR2 from the germline V gene are MNHEY and SMNVEV (reference sequence). The CDR3 protein is CASRGRANSPLHF. The CDR3 coding sequence is TGTGCCAGCAGGGGCAGGGCTAATTCACCCCTCCACTTT.

The chain is built from TRBV7-9 and TRBJ2-1; TRBD1 agrees at 7 bases. Per germline, CDR1 SEHNR and CDR2 FQNEAQ (reference sequence). The CDR3 sequence is 14 residues long. V gave up 2 bases and J gave up 8 bases; unmatched junction bases: 6. The CDR3 sequence is CASSLLQGLDEQFF. CDR3 DNA: TGTGCCAGCAGCTTATTACAGGGGTTGGATGAGCAGTTCTTC. The variable domain in full, with the rest retrieved from reference TRBV7-9 and TRBJ2-1, is DTGVSQNPRHKITKRGQNVTFRCDPISEHNRLYWYRQTLGQGPEFLTYFQNEAQLEKSRLLSDRFSAERPKGSFSTLEIQRTEQGDSAMYLCASSLLQGLDEQFFGPGTRLTVL.

The chain recombines TRBV5-1 with TRBJ1-2; TRBD1 is a possible D gene (5 bases). Germline V gives CDR1 SGHRS, CDR2 YFSETQ. The CDR3 is 12 amino acids. V was clipped by 1 base and J by 8 bases, with 9 bases between them. As DNA, the CDR3 is TGCGCCAGCAGCTTGAGCAGGGAAGGCTACACCTTC. Translated, it gives CASSLSREGYTF.

This chain links TRBV11-2 with TRBJ2-3; 9 nucleotides line up with TRBD2. The length of the CDR3 is 15 residues. Trimming at V came to 4 bases and at J to 0 bases, leaving 2 bases not matched to a gene. Per germline, CDR1 SGHAT and CDR2 FQNNGV. The CDR3, as DNA: TGTGCCAGCAGCTCCAGCGGGAGGAGCACAGATACGCAGTATTTT. It yields the protein CASSSSGRSTDTQYF.

The chain recombines TRBV4-1 with TRBJ1-1; D remains unclear. The CDR3 consists of 16 residues. The germline V gene encodes CDR1 MGHRA and CDR2 YSYEKL. Trimming took 2 bases from V and 0 from J, leaving 13 bases between them. CDR3: CASSQTPPVMNTEAFF. The CDR3 nucleotides read TGCGCCAGCAGCCAAACTCCTCCCGTGATGAACACTGAAGCTTTCTTT.

This clone was counted a few times. V usage is TRBV5-1 and J usage is TRBJ2-1, with 10 positions matching TRBD1. In germline, CDR1 is SGHRS, CDR2 YFSETQ. After removal of 8 bases from V and 5 bases from J, the junction contained 4 bases not matched to a gene. The CDR3 has 13 residues. CDR3 residues: CASGDRGNNEQFF. The CDR3 region has the DNA TGCGCCAGTGGGGACAGGGGAAACAATGAGCAGTTCTTC.

This sequence joins TRBV10-3 and TRBJ2-1; 8 bases are shared with TRBD1. The CDR3 runs 18 residues. J lost 4 bases, V lost 4 bases, and 15 bases had no gene match. CDR1 is ENHRY, CDR2 SYGVKD, per germline. The CDR3 spells CAISGTGTGQGKYNEQFF. Here the CDR3 DNA reads TGTGCCATCAGTGGCACCGGGACAGGCCAGGGCAAGTACAATGAGCAGTTCTTC.

The rearrangement uses TRBV25-1 and TRBJ2-1, with a tentative D call TRBD2 (5 bases). This CDR3 is 13 amino acids long. The ends were cut back, 7 bases at V and 3 bases at J, with 10 bases in the middle. CDR1 is MGHDK and CDR2 is SYGVNS in the germline V gene. The CDR3 region is CASNREGYNEQFF. The CDR3 DNA is TGTGCCAGCAATCGAGAGGGCTACAATGAGCAGTTCTTC.

This clone was counted at least ten times. The rearrangement uses TRBV10-2 and TRBJ1-6; no clear D. Germline values: CDR1 WSHSY, CDR2 SAAADI. Trimming stripped 8 bases from V and 5 bases from J, with 13 bases between. The CDR3 is 14 residues long. The CDR3 loop is CASARTGDNSPLHF. The CDR3, as DNA: TGCGCCAGCGCACGGACTGGAGATAATTCACCCCTCCACTTT.

The chain uses TRBV5-1 and TRBJ2-3; no clear D gene. V was shortened by 0 bases and J by 6 bases, with 2 bases between the two germline ends. Germline V gene sequence: CDR1 SGHRS, CDR2 YFSETQ. This CDR3 has 11 amino acids. The CDR3 reads CASSLADTQYF. CDR3 nucleotides: TGCGCCAGCAGCTTGGCGGATACGCAGTATTTT. Full variable domain (missing parts from reference TRBV5-1 and TRBJ2-3): KAGVTQTPRYLIKTRGQQVTLSCSPISGHRSVSWYQQTPGQGLQFLFEYFSETQRNKGNFPGRFSGRQFSNSRSEMNVSTLELGDSALYLCASSLADTQYFGPGTRLTVL.

V usage is TRBV4-1 and J usage is TRBJ1-1, with TRBD1 as a possible D gene (5 bases). The CDR3 covers 16 residues. Germline CDR1 is MGHRA and CDR2 is YSYEKL. Between the trimmed V and J ends, which lost 4 bases and 11 bases, there was a span of 26 bases. CDR3 region: CASSLGGTEDLLGAFF. As DNA, the CDR3 is TGCGCCAGCAGCCTGGGGGGGACGGAGGATTTGTTAGGGGCTTTCTTT.

The chain uses TRBV29-1 and TRBJ1-2; TRBD1 aligns across 7 bases. This CDR3 contains 12 residues. Losses at the gene ends were 7 bases for V and 2 bases for J; bases not matched to a gene: 4. Per the germline V gene, CDR1 is SQVTM and CDR2 is ANQGSEA. DNA of the CDR3: TGCAGCGCGACACAGGGGAACTATGGCTACACCTTC. Residues: CSATQGNYGYTF.

V and J are TRBV7-9 and TRBJ2-5; D is unresolved. The CDR3 length is 13 residues. Germline values: CDR1 SEHNR, CDR2 FQNEAQ (reference sequence). V shed 2 bases and J shed 4 bases, with 8 bases lying between them. Here the CDR3 reads CASSLNPGETQYF. For the CDR3, the DNA is TGTGCCAGCAGCTTAAACCCCGGAGAGACCCAGTACTTC.

This clone appeared a few times. The chain is built from TRBV13 and TRBJ1-1; 7 nucleotides align to TRBD1. The CDR3 length is 14 residues. Per germline, CDR1 PRHDT and CDR2 FYEKMQ (reference sequence). Trimming cost V 2 bases and J 6 bases; bases outside gene matches: 6. The CDR3 here is CASSLYSGQPEAFF. The DNA of the CDR3 is TGTGCCAGCAGCTTATATTCGGGACAGCCTGAAGCTTTCTTT.

The chain couples TRBV5-1 to TRBJ2-7; TRBD2 matches 8 bases. The V gene end was trimmed by 0 bases and the J gene end by 1 base; junction bases not matched to a gene: 12. Germline values: CDR1 SGHRS, CDR2 YFSETQ. There are 18 residues in the CDR3. Here the CDR3 reads CASSLGPWDGRESYEQYV. The CDR3 DNA sequence: TGCGCCAGCAGCTTGGGCCCGTGGGACGGGAGGGAATCCTACGAGCAGTACGTC.

The genes are TRBV2 and TRBJ1-2, with D perhaps TRBD1 (6 bases). The V end lost 3 bases, the J end lost 5 bases, and 10 bases lay between the germline ends. The CDR3 sequence is 13 residues long. CDR1 is SNHLY and CDR2 is FYNNEI in the germline V gene. The CDR3 loop is CASSDRGEYGYTF. CDR3 nucleotide sequence: TGTGCCAGCAGTGACAGGGGCGAATATGGCTACACCTTC.